This T cell receptor (beta chain) is from a study of spatial heterogeneity in lung cancer. Study background: Counts of TCR transcripts in tumor regions tracked strongly with a T cell module score that came from matched bulk RNA-seq.

Every TCR cDNA molecule bore its own unique molecular identifier. TCRdb reanalysed the 5' RACE reads using MiXCR and keeps one entry per CDR3 protein. The table lists roughly 10,000 distinct CDR3 sequences, under 8% of them singletons, with 25% to 30% in the top ten. This clonotype was recorded many times. What it binds is unknown. Time point reported: sample taken at primary tumor resection. Approximately 70 TRACERx patients with early, untreated non-small cell lung cancer donated samples. Study-wide results and limits: Expanded alpha and beta TCR counts within tumors tracked tumor mutation counts.

This sample comprised lung tumor tissue, obtained at surgery. This clonotype was obtained from a male donor with early-stage non-small cell lung cancer.

DNA for the CDR3: TGTGCCAGCAGGGGTTACAGGGAGAGCTCCTACAATGAGCAGTTCTTC. It specifies CASRGYRESSYNEQFF. The chain combines TRBV2 with TRBJ2-1; D perhaps matches TRBD1 (6 bases). The CDR3 has 16 residues. Trimming pared 6 bases from V and 0 bases from J, leaving 15 bases between. Germline V gives CDR1 SNHLY, CDR2 FYNNEI.